The 19 T cell receptor beta chains given below trace back to one sample, sequenced in a study of blood T cell repertoires in COVID-19. Data came from immunoSEQ multiplex PCR; TCRdb stores just in-frame clones and leaves some out. The sample has approximately 70,000 clones; approximately 84% are singletons. The sample taken for sequencing was peripheral blood. The receptor source for this set is a man between 65 and 80 years old with active or convalescent COVID-19.

This clone was picked up a small number of times. The rearrangement links TRBV4-1 to TRBJ2-1; TRBD2 aligns across 7 bases. The CDR3 consists of 15 residues. Trimming took 0 bases from V and 2 from J; bases not matched to a gene: 1. Germline-derived CDR1 and CDR2 are MGHRA and YSYEKL. CDR3 in amino acids: CASSQDAGAYNEQFF. Here the CDR3 DNA reads TGCGCCAGCAGCCAAGACGCGGGAGCCTACAATGAGCAGTTCTTC.

V gene TRBV7-9 combines with J gene TRBJ2-6; D gene uncertain. The CDR3 loop spans 15 amino acids. V was trimmed by 11 bases and J by 0 bases, leaving 14 bases between them. Germline lookup yields CDR1 SEHNR and CDR2 FQNEAQ (reference sequence). The CDR3: CASPAESSGANVLTF. The CDR3 nucleotides are TGTGCCTCTCCTGCTGAGAGCTCTGGGGCCAACGTCCTGACTTTC.

This sequence joins TRBV19 and TRBJ2-5; 7 positions agree with TRBD1. Germline CDR1 LNHDA, CDR2 SQIVND (reference sequence). The ends lost 3 bases at V and 5 bases at J; junction bases unmatched: 3. The CDR3 loop spans 13 amino acids. The CDR3 loop reads CASSMDRIETQYF. The CDR3 nucleotides are TGTGCCAGTAGTATGGACAGGATCGAGACCCAGTACTTC.

V is TRBV5-1 and J is TRBJ2-2; D ambiguous. The CDR3 is made up of 14 amino acids. V was trimmed by 4 bases and J by 0 bases, leaving 7 bases between them. Germline CDR1 and CDR2: SGHRS and YFSETQ. This chain's CDR3 is CASSPSTNTGELFF. CDR3 coding DNA: TGCGCCAGCAGCCCTAGTACGAACACCGGGGAGCTGTTTTTT.

The chain is built from TRBV19 and TRBJ2-6, with TRBD1 as a possible D gene (6 bases). V lost 3 bases, J lost 0 bases, and 18 bases lay in between. Germline CDR1 LNHDA, CDR2 SQIVND (reference sequence). This CDR3 has 19 residues. The CDR3 DNA sequence: TGTGCCAGTAGTATCTCGCCAGGGGCAATTATCTCTGGGGCCAACGTCCTGACTTTC. Translated: CASSISPGAIISGANVLTF.

V gene TRBV7-3 combines with J gene TRBJ2-1; perhaps TRBD2 as D (7 bases). Trimming stripped 2 bases from V and 8 bases from J, with 13 bases between. The V gene's germline CDR1 is SGHTA and CDR2 FQGTGA. This CDR3 comprises 14 residues. CDR3 protein: CASSLDAGAYEQFF. The CDR3 DNA reads as TGTGCCAGCAGCTTAGATGCGGGGGCATATGAGCAGTTCTTC. Full variable domain (rest looked up from reference TRBV7-3 and TRBJ2-1): GAGVSQTPSNKVTEKGKYVELRCDPISGHTALYWYRQSLGQGPEFLIYFQGTGAADDSGLPNDRFFAVRPEGSVSTLKIQRTERGDSAVYLCASSLDAGAYEQFFGPGTRLTVL.

The chain joins TRBV11-1 to TRBJ1-4, with D uncertain. Trimming stripped 3 bases from V and 1 base from J, with 6 bases between. CDR1 and CDR2 (germline): SGHAT, FQDESV (reference sequence). The length of the CDR3 is 14 residues. The CDR3 DNA reads as TGTGCCAGCAGCTTCCAGGAAACTAATGAAAAACTGTTTTTT. Translated: CASSFQETNEKLFF.

The V call is TRBV19, the J call TRBJ2-7; 7 bases align to TRBD1. The junction had 1 base not matched to a gene; V was cut back by 4 bases and J by 4 bases. The CDR3 is 12 amino acids. The germline gives CDR1 LNHDA, CDR2 SQIVND (reference sequence). CDR3 region: CASSKQGYEQYF. The CDR3 region has the DNA TGTGCCAGTAGTAAACAGGGGTACGAGCAGTACTTC.

The sample holds one count of this clone. The CDR3 sequence is CASSSGQGVYTNEKLFF. The CDR3 DNA reads TGCGCCAGCAGCTCGGGACAGGGGGTCTATACTAATGAAAAACTGTTTTTT. The V gene is TRBV5-1, the J gene TRBJ1-4; 11 bases map to TRBD1. The CDR3 is made up of 17 amino acids. Germline lookup yields CDR1 SGHRS and CDR2 YFSETQ. The trim removed 3 bases at V and 2 bases at J, leaving 6 bases unmatched.

The gene calls are TRBV15 and TRBJ2-3; D is perhaps TRBD2 (6 bases). This CDR3 comprises 16 residues. CDR1 is LNHNV, CDR2 YYDKDF, per germline (reference sequence). V was trimmed by 0 bases and J by 3 bases, leaving 13 bases between them. CDR3 sequence: CATSRDLGGGTDTQYF. The CDR3 region has the DNA TGTGCCACCAGCAGAGATCTGGGGGGAGGTACAGATACGCAGTATTTT.

The rearrangement joins TRBV6-2 or TRBV6-3 to TRBJ1-5; maybe TRBD1 (5 bases). Deletions cut 5 bases from V and 6 bases from J, with 17 bases between. This CDR3 is 15 amino acids long. In germline, CDR1 is MNHEY, CDR2 SVGEGT. This CDR3 reads CASSHERAQGQPQHF. Here the CDR3 DNA reads TGTGCCAGCAGTCACGAACGGGCGCAGGGTCAGCCCCAGCATTTT.

Only a few counts were recorded for this clone. The rearrangement uses TRBV27 and TRBJ1-2; unclear D gene. The CDR3 extends over 13 amino acids. Germline CDR1 reads MNHEY; CDR2 reads SMNVEV (reference sequence). With 6 bases removed from V and 5 bases from J, the gap between germline ends came to 13 bases. The chain's CDR3 is CASRLDGDYGYTF. The CDR3 DNA reads as TGTGCCAGCAGACTGGACGGGGATTATGGCTACACCTTC.

This chain connects TRBV2 to TRBJ1-1, with 9 positions matching TRBD1. This CDR3 has 13 amino acids. Germline V CDR1 and CDR2: SNHLY, FYNNEI. V shed 4 bases and J 3 bases; nucleotides not matched to a gene: 0. CDR3 sequence (DNA): TGTGCCAGCAGTGGACAGGGGGACACTGAAGCTTTCTTT. Protein sequence: CASSGQGDTEAFF.

V and J are TRBV4-1 and TRBJ2-1; 10 bases are shared with TRBD1. Germline V lookup: CDR1 MGHRA, CDR2 YSYEKL. Losses at the gene ends were 0 bases for V and 10 bases for J; bases not matched to a gene: 6. The CDR3 has 15 amino acids. The DNA for the CDR3 is TGCGCCAGCAGCCAAGAGGACAGGGGGGAAAAAGAGCAGTTCTTC. It is translated as CASSQEDRGEKEQFF.

The V gene is TRBV5-6, the J gene TRBJ1-2, with D possibly matching TRBD1 (5 bases). The CDR3 loop spans 11 amino acids. Trimming pared 6 bases from V and 4 bases from J, leaving 7 bases between. The germline gives CDR1 SGHDT, CDR2 YYEEEE. CDR3 nucleotide sequence: TGTGCCAGCACCGACAGCTATGGCTACACCTTC. Its translation: CASTDSYGYTF. Variable domain in full (rest from reference TRBV5-6 and TRBJ1-2): DAGVTQSPTHLIKTRGQQVTLRCSPKSGHDTVSWYQQALGQGPQFIFQYYEEEERQRGNFPDRFSGHQFPNYSSELNVNALLLGDSALYLCASTDSYGYTFGSGTRLTVV.

J is TRBJ2-1 and V is TRBV4-3, with D unresolved. Per the germline V gene, CDR1 is LGHNA and CDR2 is YSLEER. Trimming took off 0 bases at V and 4 bases at J, with 7 bases between the two ends. This CDR3 is 14 amino acids long. CDR3 DNA: TGCGCCAGCAGCCAAGACTCCGTGTACAATGAGCAGTTCTTC. Its protein is CASSQDSVYNEQFF.

This sequence joins TRBV5-1 and TRBJ2-3, with D possibly being TRBD2 (5 bases). This CDR3 spans 15 amino acids. Trimming stripped 3 bases from V and 0 bases from J, with 11 bases between. Per germline, CDR1 SGHRS and CDR2 YFSETQ. CDR3 loop: CASSSAGTSTDTQYF. CDR3 nucleotides: TGCGCCAGCAGCTCTGCGGGTACTAGCACAGATACGCAGTATTTT.

This clone has only a few counts. The V gene is TRBV28, the J gene TRBJ1-4, with D maybe TRBD1 (6 bases). V lost 2 bases, J lost 7 bases, and 11 bases lay in between. Germline V gene sequence: CDR1 MDHEN, CDR2 SYDVKM. The length of the CDR3 is 14 residues. CDR3 amino acids: CASSLGGPGEKLFF. The CDR3 DNA follows: TGTGCCAGCAGTTTAGGGGGCCCGGGTGAAAAACTGTTTTTT.

This chain joins TRBV6-5 and TRBJ1-5, with D unresolved. The CDR3 consists of 13 residues. Germline CDR1 is MNHEY and CDR2 is SVGAGI. Trimming cost V 6 bases and J 7 bases, with 13 bases left between them. CDR3: CASRVTESQPQHF. The CDR3 DNA reads as TGTGCCAGCAGGGTAACAGAGTCCCAGCCCCAGCATTTT.